The sequence of this T cell receptor (beta chain) was determined in a study of CD8 T cells in ankylosing spondylitis. The study's findings and limits: Past research had described some motif variants in reactive arthritis synovial fluid and blood. Reportedly, disease-linked clones are significantly enriched in ankylosing spondylitis patients' matched synovial fluid. Disease-linked clones were found to be CD8+ and relatively rare in peripheral blood. Ankylosing spondylitis blood appeared to be characterized by a TCR beta motif of eight highly homologous variants.

In making TCR beta libraries, quantitative 5'-RACE with molecular barcodes was used. TCRdb re-derived calls from the 5' RACE reads in MiXCR, one entry per CDR3 protein. The sample has 400,000 to 450,000 distinct CDR3 sequences, roughly 17% seen once. This CDR3 region has 12 residues. V was clipped by 6 bases and J by 2 bases, with 11 bases between them. The germline V gene encodes CDR1 DFQATT and CDR2 SNEGSKA (reference sequence). As to this clonotype: Its antigen is unidentified.

The sequenced sample was blood, either unsorted or a sorted T cell fraction (not recorded which). The receptor was derived from a male donor with ankylosing spondylitis. The rearrangement joins TRBV20-1 to TRBJ2-7; the D is unclear. The CDR3 region is CSAPTTTYEQYF. The CDR3 DNA follows: TGCAGTGCCCCGACAACTACCTACGAGCAGTACTTC.